This T cell receptor (beta chain) was recorded in a study of blood T cell repertoires in COVID-19. Study background: From T cells, B-cell-depleted T cells, or PBMCs came the material, which was cDNA or gDNA.

Patients in Seattle were enrolled during active infection, then followed longitudinally. Authors' processing steps: Using reference gene primer amplification, nucleated cell counts were estimated. Data came from immunoSEQ multiplex PCR; TCRdb stores just in-frame clones and leaves some out. V, J and clone size reflect that table, while D and trimming were determined from the DNA. The sample gives some 120,000 clones, around 90% of which show up once; around 2.1% is in the top ten. Trimming shortened V by 4 bases and J by 4 bases, and 13 bases separated the two germline ends. The length of the CDR3 is 13 residues. The germline CDR1 and CDR2 sequences are GTSNPN and SVGIG (reference sequence).

The sequenced sample was peripheral blood. The sequence was collected from a man in his fifties or sixties with COVID-19, enrolled during active disease. The V gene is TRBV30, the J gene TRBJ1-2; D is perhaps TRBD1 (5 bases). CDR3 sequence (DNA): TGTGCCTGGACGGGACTCGAGGGCTATGGCTACACCTTC. Translating gives CAWTGLEGYGYTF.